Given below is one T cell receptor beta chain in context. The antigen this receptor binds is unknown. Base-call qualities are not available, and no considerably larger clone is one nucleotide away. The CDR3, cysteine through phenylalanine, is 12 amino acids long. The sequence is cut down to CDR3 DNA, 36 bases in frame from base 1. In the germline V gene, CDR1 corresponds to SGHAT and CDR2 to FQNNGV. V drops 0 bases and J drops 14 bases, leaving 13 bases in between. This sample was taken from a study of technical replicates of blood from a few donors (dated 2017 in TCRdb). Library construction relied on the immunoSEQ multiplex PCR assay. TCRdb obtained this table from immuneACCESS and retained in-frame rearrangements with V and J assigned. These tables miss some clones; where compared with another copy, unresolved V genes account for less than half of the shortfall, and the remainder is unexplained. The sample has tens of thousands of clones on record, 85% to 90% of them singletons. 4.6% of the sample comes from the top ten.

The receptor was isolated from a human donor in good health. Some clones in this sample may be carry-over from other donors' samples. The chain links TRBV11-2 with TRBJ1-2; confidence is insufficient to name the D gene. The sequenced sample consisted of PBMCs. The CDR3 amino acid sequence is: CASSLDPTRQTF. In nucleotides, the sequence is TGTGCCAGCAGCTTAGATCCCACCCGTCAGACCTTC.